These T cell receptor beta chains were read from a single sample in a study of radiotherapy plus CTLA-4 blockade in lung cancer. Clones were sequenced by immunoSEQ multiplex PCR, and TCRdb holds only the in-frame ones, with some missing. Here the sample spans over 60,000 clones, roughly 84% being singletons. The sample consisted of peripheral blood, taken from a patient treated with radiotherapy plus ipilimumab. These receptor sequences come from a human donor with non-small cell lung cancer that progressed on radiotherapy plus ipilimumab. The CDR3 runs from the conserved cysteine through the conserved F or W. Each record gives: V gene, J gene, D gene, clone size, CDR3 DNA, CDR3 protein. The D gene is left open where the match is weak. Part of the rows lack a size; the others show once, few, many or a class for expanded clones.

>TRBV15|TRBJ2-3|-|-
TGTGCCACCAGCCAAAAGGCAGGTAGCACAGATACGCAGTATTTT
CATSQKAGSTDTQYF
>TRBV28|TRBJ1-5|-|few
TGTGCCAGCCATGCCGCGGGGAGCAATCAGCCCCAGCATTTT
CASHAAGSNQPQHF
>TRBV6-1|TRBJ1-3|TRBD1|-
TGTGCCAGCAGTGCGGGGACAGGGAGCTCTGGAAACACCATATATTTT
CASSAGTGSSGNTIYF
>TRBV29-1|TRBJ1-2|-|-
TGCAGCGTTGATGCCAGGGGAGGTGGCTACACCTTC
CSVDARGGGYTF
>TRBV27|TRBJ2-3|-|-
TGTGCCAGCAGTTTATCCCCCCCCAGCACAGATACGCAGTATTTT
CASSLSPPSTDTQYF
>TRBV9|TRBJ2-5|TRBD2|-
TGTGCCAGCAGCGTAGGGGGACTAGCTGAAGAGACCCAGTACTTC
CASSVGGLAEETQYF
>TRBV6-5|TRBJ2-5|TRBD2|-
TGTGCCAGCAGTTACGATCTGGGACTAGGGACCCAGTACTTC
CASSYDLGLGTQYF
>TRBV9|TRBJ1-3|-|once
TGTGCCAGCAGCCAGAGCGTAGGGGGTCTCTCTGGAAACACCATATATTTT
CASSQSVGGLSGNTIYF
>TRBV28|TRBJ2-3|-|-
TGTGCCAGCAGTGGCTTTCCGAGCACAGATACGCAGTATTTT
CASSGFPSTDTQYF
>TRBV6-4|TRBJ1-5|-|few
TGTGCCAGCAGTACGTCCTACAATCAGCCCCAGCATTTT
CASSTSYNQPQHF
>TRBV10-3|TRBJ2-1|-|once
TGTGCCATCAGAAACCGAGGAGATGAGCAGTTCTTC
CAIRNRGDEQFF
>TRBV2|TRBJ2-3|TRBD1|-
TGTGCCAGCAGACCAGACAGGGGGGGCACAGATACGCAGTATTTT
CASRPDRGGTDTQYF
>TRBV5-4|TRBJ2-3|-|-
TGTGCCAGCAGCCTCCGCAGGGGAGGGACAGATACGCAGTATTTT
CASSLRRGGTDTQYF
>TRBV2|TRBJ1-1|-|few
TGTGCCACCAGTGATCGTGACACCGAAGCTTTCTTT
CATSDRDTEAFF
>TRBV19|TRBJ2-1|-|once
TGTGCCAGTAGTGATAGGGGCCGTGAGCAGTTCTTC
CASSDRGREQFF
>TRBV18|TRBJ2-7|-|-
TGTGCCAGCTCACACTCCCGCATAGCGCGTAGCTCCTACGAGCAGTACTTC
CASSHSRIARSSYEQYF
>TRBV7-9|TRBJ2-3|TRBD1|-
TGTGCCAGCAGCCTTGGACAGGGGACTAGCACAGATACGCAGTATTTT
CASSLGQGTSTDTQYF
>TRBV7-6|TRBJ1-3|TRBD1|-
TGTGCCAGCAGCTTAGGACAGGGCGGTGGAAACACCATATATTTT
CASSLGQGGGNTIYF
>TRBV30|TRBJ2-1|-|-
TGTGCCTGGAGTGTTGGGGGGCCCTACAATGAGCAGTTCTTC
CAWSVGGPYNEQFF
>TRBV29-1|TRBJ1-2|-|-
TGCAGCGTTGAAAAGGAAGGGGCTAACTATGGCTACACCTTC
CSVEKEGANYGYTF
>TRBV4-1|TRBJ2-5|-|once
TGCGCCAGCAGAGGCTCCCCTGGGGAGACCCAGTACTTC
CASRGSPGETQYF
>TRBV7-2|TRBJ2-5|-|few
TGTGCCAGCAGCTTAAGTTCCGAGACCCAGTACTTC
CASSLSSETQYF
>TRBV30|TRBJ2-1|TRBD2|-
TGTGCCCGGGGTAGCGGGAGGGATTACAATGAGCAGTTCTTC
CARGSGRDYNEQFF